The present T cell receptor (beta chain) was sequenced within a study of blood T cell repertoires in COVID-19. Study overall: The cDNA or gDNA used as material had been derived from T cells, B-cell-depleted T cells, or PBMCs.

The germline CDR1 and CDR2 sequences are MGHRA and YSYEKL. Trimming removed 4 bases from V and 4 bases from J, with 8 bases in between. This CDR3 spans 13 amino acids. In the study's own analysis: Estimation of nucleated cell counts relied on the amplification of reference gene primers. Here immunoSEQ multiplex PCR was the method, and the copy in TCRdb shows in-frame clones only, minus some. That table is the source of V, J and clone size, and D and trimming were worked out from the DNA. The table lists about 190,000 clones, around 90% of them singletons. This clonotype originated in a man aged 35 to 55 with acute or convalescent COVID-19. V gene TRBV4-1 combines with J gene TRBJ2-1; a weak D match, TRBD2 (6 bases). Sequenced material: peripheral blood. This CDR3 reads CASSPGTYNEQFF. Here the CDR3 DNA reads TGCGCCAGCAGCCCAGGGACTTACAATGAGCAGTTCTTC.